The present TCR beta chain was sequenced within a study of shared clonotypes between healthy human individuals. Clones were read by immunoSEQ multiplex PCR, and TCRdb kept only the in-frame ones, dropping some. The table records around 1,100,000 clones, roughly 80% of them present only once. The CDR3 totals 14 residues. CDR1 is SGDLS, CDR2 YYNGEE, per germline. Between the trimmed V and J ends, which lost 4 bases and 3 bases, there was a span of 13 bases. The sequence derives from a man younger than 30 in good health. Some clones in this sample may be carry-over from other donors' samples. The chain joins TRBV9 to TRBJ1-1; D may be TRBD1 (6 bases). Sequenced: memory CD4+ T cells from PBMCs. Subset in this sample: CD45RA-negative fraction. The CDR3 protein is CASSKQGGDTEAFF. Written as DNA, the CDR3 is TGTGCCAGCAGCAAACAGGGTGGTGACACTGAAGCTTTCTTT. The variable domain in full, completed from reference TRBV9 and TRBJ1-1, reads DSGVTQTPKHLITATGQRVTLRCSPRSGDLSVYWYQQSLDQGLQFLIQYYNGEERAKGNILERFSAQQFPDLHSELNLSSLELGDSALYFCASSKQGGDTEAFFGQGTRLTVV.